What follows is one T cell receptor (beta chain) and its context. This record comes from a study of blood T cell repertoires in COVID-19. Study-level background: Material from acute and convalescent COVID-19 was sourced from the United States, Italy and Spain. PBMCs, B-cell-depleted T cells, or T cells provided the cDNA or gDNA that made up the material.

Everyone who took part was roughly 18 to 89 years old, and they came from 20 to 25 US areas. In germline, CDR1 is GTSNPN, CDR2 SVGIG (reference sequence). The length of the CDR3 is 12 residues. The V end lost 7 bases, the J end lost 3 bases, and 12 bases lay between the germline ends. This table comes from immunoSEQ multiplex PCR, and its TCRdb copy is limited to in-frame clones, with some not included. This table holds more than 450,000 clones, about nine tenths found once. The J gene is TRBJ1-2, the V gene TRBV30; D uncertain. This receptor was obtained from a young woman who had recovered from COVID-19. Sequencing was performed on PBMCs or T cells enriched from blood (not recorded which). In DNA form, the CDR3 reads TGTGCCTTCCGGGGAGTCGACTATGGCTACACCTTC. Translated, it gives CAFRGVDYGYTF.